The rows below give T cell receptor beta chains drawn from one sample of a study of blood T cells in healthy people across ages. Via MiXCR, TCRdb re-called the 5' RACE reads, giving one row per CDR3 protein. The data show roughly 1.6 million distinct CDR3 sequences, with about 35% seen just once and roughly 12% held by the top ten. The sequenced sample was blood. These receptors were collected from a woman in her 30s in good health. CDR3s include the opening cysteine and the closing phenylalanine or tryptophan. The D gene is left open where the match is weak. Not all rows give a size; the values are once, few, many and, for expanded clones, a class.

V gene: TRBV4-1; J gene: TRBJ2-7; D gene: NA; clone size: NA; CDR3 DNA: TGCGCCAGCAGCCAAGATACCGGCATTGGCAGTCATGTCTCCTACGAGCAGTACTTC; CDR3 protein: CASSQDTGIGSHVSYEQYF
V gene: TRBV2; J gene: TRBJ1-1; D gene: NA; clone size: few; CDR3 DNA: TGTGCCAGCAGTGAAGCGGGAGGAGGACTTCCTGAAGCTTTCTTT; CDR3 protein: CASSEAGGGLPEAFF
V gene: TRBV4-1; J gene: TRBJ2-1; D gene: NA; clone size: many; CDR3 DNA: TGCGCCAGCAGCCAAGATCCCCAGCTTGGCAATGAGCAGTTCTTC; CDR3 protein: CASSQDPQLGNEQFF
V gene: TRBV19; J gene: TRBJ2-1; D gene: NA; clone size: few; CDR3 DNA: TGTGCCAGTAGTATAGACGGGAGTTCGTACAATGAGCAGTTCTTC; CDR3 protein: CASSIDGSSYNEQFF
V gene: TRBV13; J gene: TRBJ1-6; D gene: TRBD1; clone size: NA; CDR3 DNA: TGTGCCAGCAGCCTAGGGACAGCCCGAGGGCCCCTCCACTTT; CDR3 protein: CASSLGTARGPLHF
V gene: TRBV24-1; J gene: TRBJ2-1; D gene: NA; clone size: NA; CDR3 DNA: TGTGCCACCAGTGATTTACTAGGAAAGCAGTTCTTC; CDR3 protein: CATSDLLGKQFF
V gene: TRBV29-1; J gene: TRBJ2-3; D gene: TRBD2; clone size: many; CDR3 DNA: TGCAGCGTTGAAGGACCCGGGACTAGCGGGAGGGATACGCAGTATTTT; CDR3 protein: CSVEGPGTSGRDTQYF
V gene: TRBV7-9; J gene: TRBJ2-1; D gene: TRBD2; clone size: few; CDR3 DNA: TGTGCCACCCAGCGGGGGTCGTACAATGAGCAGTTCTTC; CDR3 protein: CATQRGSYNEQFF
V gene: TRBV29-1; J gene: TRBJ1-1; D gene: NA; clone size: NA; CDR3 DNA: TGCAGCGTTGCTACCCGAGAAAGCACTGAAGCTTTCTTT; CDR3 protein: CSVATRESTEAFF
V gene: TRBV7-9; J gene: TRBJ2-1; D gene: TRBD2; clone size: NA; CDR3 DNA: TGTGCCAGCAGCCCTCCCCAAGCGGGGGCCCACAATGAGCAGTTCTTC; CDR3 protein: CASSPPQAGAHNEQFF
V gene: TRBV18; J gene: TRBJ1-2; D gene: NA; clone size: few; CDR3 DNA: TGTGCCAGCTCACCAATTGCGGGAACGGGGAGCGGAGGCTATGGCTACACCTTC; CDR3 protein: CASSPIAGTGSGGYGYTF
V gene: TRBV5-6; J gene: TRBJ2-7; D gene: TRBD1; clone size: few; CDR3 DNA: TGTGCCAGCAGCTTGTGGAGGACAGGCGTCGACGAGCAGTACTTC; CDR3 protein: CASSLWRTGVDEQYF
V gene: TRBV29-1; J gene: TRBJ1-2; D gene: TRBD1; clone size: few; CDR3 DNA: TGCAGCGTTGAAGCCGAACAGGGGGTGGTGAATGGCTACACCTTC; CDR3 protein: CSVEAEQGVVNGYTF
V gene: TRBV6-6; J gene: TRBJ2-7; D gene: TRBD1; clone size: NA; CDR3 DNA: TGTGCCAGCAGTTCCGGGGGGACAGGGGTTGGCGAGCAGTACTTC; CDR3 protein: CASSSGGTGVGEQYF
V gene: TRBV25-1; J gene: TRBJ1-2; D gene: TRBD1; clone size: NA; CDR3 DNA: TGTACCAGCAGTGAAATAACAGGGGGCTGTGGCTACACCTTC; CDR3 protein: CTSSEITGGCGYTF
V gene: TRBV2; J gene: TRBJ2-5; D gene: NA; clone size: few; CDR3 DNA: TGTGCCCAGGGGGGAAGGGGAGAGACCCAGTACTTC; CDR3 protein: CAQGGRGETQYF
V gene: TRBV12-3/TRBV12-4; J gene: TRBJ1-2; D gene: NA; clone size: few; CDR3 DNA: TGTGCCAGCAACAAGGCAGGGGTTGGCTACACCTTC; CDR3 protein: CASNKAGVGYTF
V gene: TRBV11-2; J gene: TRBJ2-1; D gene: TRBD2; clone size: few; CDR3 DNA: TGTGCCAGCAGCTTAAGGGGGAAGGCTAGCGGGGAGAGCTCCTACAATGAGCAGTTCTTC; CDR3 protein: CASSLRGKASGESSYNEQFF
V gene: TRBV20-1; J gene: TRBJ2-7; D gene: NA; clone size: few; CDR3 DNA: TGCAGTGCTAGACCACCGGGACTGAGAAGCTACGAGCAGTACTTC; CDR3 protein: CSARPPGLRSYEQYF
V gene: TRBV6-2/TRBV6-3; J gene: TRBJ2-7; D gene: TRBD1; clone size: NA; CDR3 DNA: TGTGCCATCAAGGACAGGATAGCCTACGAGCAGTACTTC; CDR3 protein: CAIKDRIAYEQYF
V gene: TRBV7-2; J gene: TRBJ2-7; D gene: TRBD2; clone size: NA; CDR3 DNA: TGTGCCAGCAGCGGACCGGGACTAACATACTACGAGCAGTACTTC; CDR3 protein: CASSGPGLTYYEQYF
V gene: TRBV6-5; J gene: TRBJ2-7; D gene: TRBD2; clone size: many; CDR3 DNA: TGTGCCCCCGGCCTAGCGGGGTTCGGTACCCACGAGCAGTACTTC; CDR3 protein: CAPGLAGFGTHEQYF
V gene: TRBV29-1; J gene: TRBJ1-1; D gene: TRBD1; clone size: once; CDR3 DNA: TGCAGCGTTGACATACGACAGGGTCGGGGGACTGAAGCTTTCTTT; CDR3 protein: CSVDIRQGRGTEAFF
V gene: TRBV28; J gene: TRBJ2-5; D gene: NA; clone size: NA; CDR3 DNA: TGTGCCAGCAGTCCTCAGGGACCCCAAGAGACCCGGTACTTC; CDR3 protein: CASSPQGPQETRYF
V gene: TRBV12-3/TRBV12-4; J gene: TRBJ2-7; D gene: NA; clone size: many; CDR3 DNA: TGTGCCAGCAGTTTGACCAGGGTCTACGAGCAGTACTTC; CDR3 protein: CASSLTRVYEQYF
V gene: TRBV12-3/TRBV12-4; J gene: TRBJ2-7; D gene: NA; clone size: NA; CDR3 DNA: TGTGCCAGCAGTTTTGGCCAGCGCGAGCAGTACTTC; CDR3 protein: CASSFGQREQYF
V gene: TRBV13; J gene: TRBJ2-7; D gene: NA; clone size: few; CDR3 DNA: TGTGCCAGCAGCGCTGAGACTAGCTACGAGCAGTACTTC; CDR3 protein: CASSAETSYEQYF
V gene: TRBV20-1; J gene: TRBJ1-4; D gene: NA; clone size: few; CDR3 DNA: TGCAGTGGGTTCTCTGGTACCGCCGCTGAAAAACTGTTTTTT; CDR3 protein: CSGFSGTAAEKLFF
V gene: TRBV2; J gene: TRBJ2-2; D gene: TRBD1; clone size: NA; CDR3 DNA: TGTGCCAGCAGGACTCCCCAGACAGGGCACGCCGGGGAGCTGTTTTTT; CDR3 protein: CASRTPQTGHAGELFF
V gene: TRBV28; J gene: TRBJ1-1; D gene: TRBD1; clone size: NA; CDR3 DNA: TGTGCCAGCACCCCAGGGGGCTCTTCTGAAGCTTTCTTT; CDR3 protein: CASTPGGSSEAFF
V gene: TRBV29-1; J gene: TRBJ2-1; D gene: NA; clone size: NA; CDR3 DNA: TGCAGCGTTGAAAACGGGAGCTCCTACAATGAGCAGTTCTTC; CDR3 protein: CSVENGSSYNEQFF
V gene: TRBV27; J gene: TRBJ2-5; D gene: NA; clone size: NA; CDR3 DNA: TGTGCCAGCAGTTTCGCAGCGGGCCCACAAGAGACCCAGTACTTC; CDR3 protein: CASSFAAGPQETQYF